Listed below are T cell receptor beta chains from one sample, sequenced in a study of T cell responses to AZD1222 COVID-19 vaccine. Sequenced by immunoSEQ multiplex PCR; TCRdb stores in-frame clones only, minus some. The data show more than 95,000 clones, over 90% seen once. The specimen comprised peripheral blood, sampled on day 0 of AZD1222 vaccination. The source is an adult in good health. CDR3s include the opening cysteine and the closing phenylalanine or tryptophan. The D gene is left open where the match is weak. Some rows have no size entry. The others give once, few or many, or a class for an expanded clone.

>TRBV7-2|TRBJ2-3|NA|TRBD2
CASSSGGRAFTDTQYF
TGTGCCAGCAGCTCAGGCGGGAGAGCTTTCACAGATACGCAGTATTTT
>TRBV7-3|TRBJ2-7|NA|TRBD1
CASSLRLRGLNYEQYF
TGTGCCAGCAGCTTACGCCTCAGGGGGCTGAACTACGAGCAGTACTTC
>TRBV30|TRBJ2-5|NA|NA
CAWAAQETQYF
TGTGCCTGGGCAGCGCAAGAGACCCAGTACTTC
>TRBV11-3|TRBJ2-1|NA|NA
CASSLDGTYNEQFF
TGTGCCAGCAGCTTAGATGGGACATACAATGAGCAGTTCTTC
>TRBV18|TRBJ2-7|NA|TRBD2
CASSPPGTSGSYEQYF
TGTGCCAGCTCACCACCCGGGACTAGCGGGAGTTACGAGCAGTACTTC
>TRBV7-6|TRBJ2-1|NA|TRBD2
CASSQTSLSGNEQFF
TGTGCCAGCAGCCAGACTAGCTTATCGGGGAATGAGCAGTTCTTC
>TRBV2|TRBJ2-3|NA|NA
CASSERFTDTQYF
TGTGCCAGCAGTGAACGCTTCACAGATACGCAGTATTTT
>TRBV5-4|TRBJ2-3|NA|NA
CASSLDLGSRGSDTQYF
TGTGCCAGCAGCTTGGATCTTGGCAGTCGGGGTTCAGATACGCAGTATTTT
>TRBV5-1|TRBJ2-1|NA|NA
CASSSNDLNRESSYNEQFF
TGCGCCAGCAGCTCCAACGATCTAAACAGGGAAAGCTCCTACAATGAGCAGTTCTTC
>TRBV5-1|TRBJ2-2|NA|NA
CASSRTGMGPGTGELFF
TGCGCCAGCAGCAGAACAGGGATGGGACCAGGCACCGGGGAGCTGTTTTTT
>TRBV5-1|TRBJ2-2|NA|NA
CASSLVAGALTGELFF
TGCGCCAGCAGCTTGGTAGCAGGGGCCCTCACCGGGGAGCTGTTTTTT
>TRBV7-9|TRBJ2-7|NA|NA
CASSLGGGSYEQYF
TGTGCCAGCAGCTTGGGAGGTGGATCCTACGAGCAGTACTTC
>TRBV3-1/TRBV3-2|TRBJ2-7|NA|NA
CASSQLLGNEQYF
TGTGCCAGCAGCCAACTGTTGGGGAACGAGCAGTACTTC
>TRBV10-2|TRBJ1-1|NA|NA
CASTGRPLNTEAFF
TGCGCCAGCACCGGACGGCCCCTGAACACTGAAGCTTTCTTT
>TRBV3-1/TRBV3-2|TRBJ2-5|NA|NA
CASSQDVGAQYF
TGTGCCAGCAGCCAAGATGTAGGGGCCCAGTACTTC
>TRBV7-2|TRBJ2-7|NA|NA
CASSLSLRGPRYF
TGTGCCAGCAGCTTAAGCCTCCGGGGCCCTCGGTACTTC
>TRBV7-6|TRBJ2-1|NA|TRBD1
CASSLTGGGINEQFF
TGTGCCAGCAGCTTAACAGGGGGCGGTATCAATGAGCAGTTCTTC
>TRBV27|TRBJ2-7|NA|NA
CASSPVPIRGYEQYF
TGTGCCAGCAGTCCGGTCCCAATCAGGGGCTACGAGCAGTACTTC
>TRBV5-5|TRBJ1-1|NA|NA
CASSLSLGPNTEAFF
TGTGCCAGCAGCTTGTCGTTAGGTCCGAACACTGAAGCTTTCTTT
>TRBV5-1|TRBJ2-7|NA|TRBD1
CASSPGQVTGEQYF
TGCGCCAGCAGCCCCGGACAGGTTACGGGGGAGCAGTACTTC
>TRBV18|TRBJ1-6|NA|NA
CASSDRNGSPLHF
TGTGCCAGCTCAGACAGAAACGGTTCACCCCTCCACTTT
>TRBV27|TRBJ1-1|few|TRBD1
CASMGLKTGITEAFF
TGTGCCAGCATGGGGCTCAAGACAGGGATCACTGAAGCTTTCTTT
>TRBV28|TRBJ1-4|NA|NA
CASSLSGFKGEKLFF
TGTGCCAGCAGTTTATCAGGGTTTAAGGGTGAAAAACTGTTTTTT
>TRBV3-1/TRBV3-2|TRBJ2-5|NA|NA
CASSHLQETQYF
TGTGCCAGCAGCCACCTGCAAGAGACCCAGTACTTC
>TRBV7-8|TRBJ2-1|NA|TRBD2
CASSLARGNSRYNEQFF
TGTGCCAGCAGCTTAGCGCGGGGGAATTCGCGTTACAATGAGCAGTTCTTC
>TRBV11-3|TRBJ1-1|NA|TRBD1
CASSRIGQANTEAFF
TGTGCCAGCAGCCGCATTGGACAGGCGAACACTGAAGCTTTCTTT
>TRBV6-6|TRBJ1-1|NA|TRBD1
CASTRQGDTEAFF
TGTGCCAGCACAAGACAGGGGGACACTGAAGCTTTCTTT
>TRBV7-2|TRBJ2-7|NA|NA
CASSLEGGTYSYEQYF
TGTGCCAGCAGCTTAGAAGGGGGGACTTACTCCTACGAGCAGTACTTC
>TRBV5-4|TRBJ2-5|NA|TRBD2
CASSLAGSDETQYF
TGTGCCAGCAGCCTAGCGGGAAGCGATGAGACCCAGTACTTC
>TRBV4-3|TRBJ1-2|once|NA
CASSHASGTFGGYTF
TGCGCCAGCAGCCACGCTAGCGGGACCTTTGGGGGCTACACCTTC
>TRBV4-2|TRBJ2-7|NA|TRBD2
CASSQQPGLAPYEQYF
TGTGCCAGCAGCCAACAACCGGGACTAGCGCCTTACGAGCAGTACTTC
>TRBV7-2|TRBJ2-5|NA|TRBD2
CASSVAQPGLAVQETQYF
TGTGCCAGCAGCGTAGCTCAGCCGGGACTAGCGGTTCAAGAGACCCAGTACTTC
>TRBV6-4|TRBJ2-1|NA|TRBD2
CASSDGLWEGEQFF
TGTGCCAGCAGTGATGGACTATGGGAGGGTGAGCAGTTCTTC
>TRBV19|TRBJ1-4|NA|TRBD1
CASSIRDRVLFDEKLFF
TGTGCCAGTAGTATTCGGGACAGGGTACTTTTCGATGAAAAACTGTTTTTT
>TRBV11-3|TRBJ2-5|NA|NA
CASSLGERSLQETQYF
TGTGCCAGCAGCTTAGGGGAGAGAAGTCTCCAAGAGACCCAGTACTTC
>TRBV5-1|TRBJ1-2|NA|NA
CASSLNNYGYTF
TGCGCCAGCAGCTTGAATAACTATGGCTACACCTTC
>TRBV4-2|TRBJ1-4|NA|NA
CASSQGIGVANEKLFF
TGTGCCAGCAGCCAAGGGATTGGGGTAGCTAATGAAAAACTGTTTTTT
>TRBV5-4|TRBJ2-2|few|NA
CASSLAGELFF
TGTGCCAGCAGCTTGGCCGGGGAGCTGTTTTTT